This TCR beta chain was retrieved from a study of cytomegalovirus exposure and HLA in healthy donors. Background on the study: Unique TCR beta sequences numbering approximately 120 million came from approximately 180 million T cells in an earlier analysis.

PCR employed 60 Vbeta and 13 Jbeta primers. TCRdb's copy holds only in-frame clones and misses some; the assay was immunoSEQ multiplex PCR. Of under 250,000 clones in the sample, about 72% were seen once. The junction had 6 bases not matched to a gene; V was cut back by 4 bases and J by 2 bases. The V gene's germline CDR1 is MNHEY and CDR2 SVGAGI. CDR3 length equals 15 residues. This clone was seen a handful of times. Its antigen is currently unknown. Whole-study findings and limits: The study labeled fewer than 200 TCR beta chains cytomegalovirus-associated.

The specimen sequenced was PBMCs. The chain recombines TRBV6-5 with TRBJ1-1; the match to TRBD1 covers 8 bases. This clonotype was sampled from a male donor in good health and CMV-seronegative. CDR3 DNA sequence: TGTGCCAGCAGTTTATTTGGACAGGGAAACACTGAAGCTTTCTTT. As protein: CASSLFGQGNTEAFF.